Shown below are 2 T cell receptor beta chains from a single sample sequenced in a study of cytomegalovirus exposure and HLA in healthy donors. 60 Vbeta and 13 Jbeta primers were used in PCR. Assay used: immunoSEQ multiplex PCR; TCRdb lists only in-frame clones, some missing. Here the sample spans 90,000 or so clones, 75% to 85% being singletons. Sequenced input: PBMCs. These receptors all come from a man aged 25-45 years in good health and CMV-seropositive.

This chain connects TRBV7-9 to TRBJ1-5, with D maybe TRBD1 (5 bases). Germline lookup yields CDR1 SEHNR and CDR2 FQNEAQ (reference sequence). V was shortened by 3 bases and J by 2 bases, with 14 bases between the two germline ends. There are 16 residues in the CDR3. The CDR3 reads CASSFASGPRNQPQHF. The CDR3 DNA is TGTGCCAGCAGCTTTGCTTCAGGGCCACGCAATCAGCCCCAGCATTTT.

The gene calls are TRBV10-1 and TRBJ2-7, with TRBD1 as a possible D gene (5 bases). In germline, CDR1 is WNHNN, CDR2 SYGVQD (reference sequence). Trimming removed 5 bases at V and 2 bases at J, with 10 bases between. This CDR3 has 13 residues. The CDR3 is CASSPQVTYEQYF. CDR3 in DNA: TGCGCCAGCAGTCCACAGGTTACCTACGAGCAGTACTTC.